One sample yielded the 18 T cell receptor beta chains listed below, sequenced in a study of shared clonotypes between healthy human individuals. Using immunoSEQ multiplex PCR, the repertoire was profiled, and TCRdb retains in-frame clones only, with some absent. The profile covers under 850,000 clones, with around 70% appearing a single time and 1.8% taken by the ten largest. The sample consisted of memory CD4+ T cells sorted from blood. Subset given: CD45RA-negative fraction. Every receptor here comes from a woman between 25 and 40 years old in good health.

Remarks on this clone: This sample includes further DNA sequences coding for the same CDR3. The V call is TRBV18, the J call TRBJ1-5, with a weak D call TRBD1 (5 bases). From germline, CDR1 is KGHSH and CDR2 LQKENI. V was shortened by 6 bases and J by 7 bases, with 16 bases between the two germline ends. The CDR3 spans 14 residues. The CDR3 DNA follows: TGTGCCAGCTCCCGGGGCCAGAGGGACCAGCCCCAGCATTTT. Translation gives CASSRGQRDQPQHF.

Note on this clone: Other DNA sequences within the sample encode an identical CDR3. This chain links TRBV19 with TRBJ2-7, with D maybe TRBD1 (5 bases). CDR1 is LNHDA and CDR2 is SQIVND in the germline V gene (reference sequence). V was trimmed by 5 bases and J by 3 bases, leaving 8 bases between them. CDR3 length: 12 amino acids. The CDR3 region is CASSGDSYEQYF. CDR3 nucleotide sequence: TGTGCCAGTAGTGGAGACAGCTACGAGCAGTACTTC.

This clone has just a few counts. The genes are TRBV18 and TRBJ2-2; D may be TRBD1 (6 bases). Germline CDR1 reads KGHSH; CDR2 reads LQKENI. V lost 5 bases and J 13 bases, leaving 17 bases between the germline ends. The CDR3 consists of 13 residues. CDR3 in DNA: TGTGCCAGCTCATACTCGGAGGACAGAGGGCTGTTTTTT. Protein sequence: CASSYSEDRGLFF.

The J gene is TRBJ2-3, the V gene TRBV5-4, with TRBD1 identical over 8 bases. The CDR3 consists of 15 residues. The V gene end was trimmed by 4 bases and the J gene end by 0 bases; junction bases not matched to a gene: 4. Germline V lookup: CDR1 SGHNT, CDR2 YYREEE (reference sequence). The CDR3 loop reads CASSPGQVSTDTQYF. CDR3 DNA sequence: TGTGCCAGCAGCCCGGGACAGGTGAGCACAGATACGCAGTATTTT. Variable domain in full (rest from reference TRBV5-4 and TRBJ2-3): ETGVTQSPTHLIKTRGQQVTLRCSSQSGHNTVSWYQQALGQGPQFIFQYYREEENGRGNFPPRFSGLQFPNYSSELNVNALELDDSALYLCASSPGQVSTDTQYFGPGTRLTVL.

With respect to this clone: Other DNA sequences in this specimen translate into the identical CDR3. The chain employs TRBV7-2 and TRBJ2-1; D gene ambiguous. CDR1 is SGHTA, CDR2 FQGNSA, per germline. The CDR3 spans 15 residues. Deletions cut 2 bases from V and 2 bases from J, with 10 bases between. The CDR3 DNA follows: TGTGCCAGCAGCTTACTTGCCCTCACCTACAATGAGCAGTTCTTC. This codes for CASSLLALTYNEQFF.

The CDR3 loop reads CASSLSGPDYNEQFF. CDR3 in DNA: TGTGCCAGCAGTTTATCTGGTCCCGACTACAATGAGCAGTTCTTC. The chain employs TRBV28 and TRBJ2-1; D is uncertain. Germline V gene lookup returns CDR1 MDHEN and CDR2 SYDVKM. The CDR3 contains 15 residues. V dropped 1 base and J dropped 3 bases, with 10 bases sitting between them.

The rearrangement joins TRBV29-1 to TRBJ1-5; possible D gene TRBD1, 6 bases. This CDR3 is 13 amino acids long. Trimming cost V 5 bases and J 3 bases, with 11 bases left between them. Germline V gene sequence: CDR1 SQVTM, CDR2 ANQGSEA. The CDR3 loop is CSVRRDINQPQHF. In DNA form, the CDR3 reads TGCAGCGTTAGACGGGACATCAATCAGCCCCAGCATTTT.

This clone was seen many times. The chain links TRBV4-2 to TRBJ2-3; 8 positions agree with TRBD2. This CDR3 spans 16 amino acids. Looked up from germline, CDR1 is LGHNA and CDR2 is YNFKEQ. J lost 2 bases, V lost 4 bases, and 8 bases had no gene match. As DNA, the CDR3 is TGTGCCAGCAGCCGAGAGTTAGCGGGAAACACAGATACGCAGTATTTT. Residues: CASSRELAGNTDTQYF.

This clone was picked up one time. V and J are TRBV27 and TRBJ2-1, with D unclear. Germline V lookup: CDR1 MNHEY, CDR2 SMNVEV (reference sequence). The V gene lost 8 bases and the J gene lost 2 bases, with 13 bases spanning the gap. CDR3 size: 14 residues. The CDR3 sequence: CASQAGDPYNEQFF. CDR3 DNA: TGTGCCAGCCAGGCAGGAGATCCCTACAATGAGCAGTTCTTC.

The gene calls are TRBV4-1 and TRBJ2-6; 9 bases map to TRBD2. V trimming: 1 base; J trimming: 4 bases; junction bases outside the gene matches: 8. The CDR3 extends over 18 amino acids. The germline V gene has CDR1 MGHRA and CDR2 YSYEKL. The CDR3 region is CASSQVRSGSPGANVLTF. The CDR3 DNA reads as TGCGCCAGCAGCCAAGTCCGTAGCGGGAGTCCCGGGGCCAACGTCCTGACTTTC.

This chain connects TRBV7-9 to TRBJ2-2; 15 positions agree with TRBD2. The CDR3 is 17 residues long. Germline trimming cut 5 bases from V and 6 bases from J; bases unmatched to any gene: 7. Germline assignment: CDR1 SEHNR and CDR2 FQNEAQ (reference sequence). The CDR3 reads CASSIGLAGGRSGELFF. CDR3 DNA sequence: TGTGCCAGCAGCATCGGACTAGCGGGAGGGCGTTCCGGGGAGCTGTTTTTT. Full variable domain (missing parts from reference TRBV7-9 and TRBJ2-2): DTGVSQNPRHKITKRGQNVTFRCDPISEHNRLYWYRQTLGQGPEFLTYFQNEAQLEKSRLLSDRFSAERPKGSFSTLEIQRTEQGDSAMYLCASSIGLAGGRSGELFFGEGSRLTVL.

The chain links TRBV5-6 to TRBJ1-2, with D perhaps TRBD1 (5 bases). The V gene's germline CDR1 is SGHDT and CDR2 YYEEEE. Trimming took 5 bases from V and 4 from J, leaving 12 bases between them. CDR3 length: 13 amino acids. The CDR3 here is CASRLRGGYGYTF. CDR3 bases: TGTGCCAGCAGGTTGAGGGGAGGCTATGGCTACACCTTC.

This clone occurred a few times. The chain employs TRBV27 and TRBJ2-1; no definite D call. The germline V gene has CDR1 MNHEY and CDR2 SMNVEV (reference sequence). V gave up 4 bases and J gave up 5 bases, with 18 bases separating them. This CDR3 is built from 16 residues. CDR3 in amino acids: CASSSQALGPHNEQFF. The CDR3 nucleotides are TGTGCCAGCAGTTCCCAAGCCTTAGGACCCCACAATGAGCAGTTCTTC.

The chain recombines TRBV5-1 with TRBJ2-3; maybe TRBD1 (7 bases). Deletions cut 4 bases from V and 0 bases from J, with 18 bases between. Germline-derived CDR1 and CDR2 are SGHRS and YFSETQ. The CDR3 length is 17 residues. For the CDR3, the DNA is TGCGCCAGCAGCACAGGGGTTAGCGGACAAAGCACAGATACGCAGTATTTT. It is translated as CASSTGVSGQSTDTQYF.

This clone has just a few counts. J is TRBJ1-1 and V is TRBV28; unclear D gene. Trimming shortened V by 7 bases and J by 8 bases, and 11 bases separated the two germline ends. CDR1 is MDHEN, CDR2 SYDVKM, per germline. This CDR3 comprises 11 residues. CDR3 sequence (DNA): TGTGCCAGCACAATACGGGCGGAAGCTTTCTTT. Residues: CASTIRAEAFF.

J is TRBJ1-4 and V is TRBV2; no definite D call. Trimming stripped 6 bases from V and 5 bases from J, with 13 bases between. This CDR3 has 14 amino acids. CDR1 and CDR2 (germline): SNHLY, FYNNEI. The CDR3 region has the DNA TGTGCCAGCAGGGTTTCTAGTCTAAATGAAAAACTGTTTTTT. Amino acids: CASRVSSLNEKLFF.

The chain is built from TRBV5-1 and TRBJ2-1; 14 bases fit TRBD2. The junction had 6 bases not matched to a gene; V was cut back by 4 bases and J by 6 bases. This CDR3 region has 16 residues. Germline V gene lookup returns CDR1 SGHRS and CDR2 YFSETQ. CDR3 sequence reads: CASSLMGTSGSNEQFF. The CDR3 DNA reads TGCGCCAGCAGCCTCATGGGGACTAGCGGGAGCAATGAGCAGTTCTTC.

The chain has TRBV19 and TRBJ1-1; no definite D call. This CDR3 is 14 amino acids long. With 5 bases removed from V and 0 bases from J, the gap between germline ends came to 10 bases. Germline V gene sequence: CDR1 LNHDA, CDR2 SQIVND (reference sequence). CDR3 nucleotide sequence: TGTGCCAGTAGTTCCCGGGGTCTGAACACTGAAGCTTTCTTT. Translating gives CASSSRGLNTEAFF.